This T cell receptor (beta chain) was found in a study of CD8 T cells in Susac syndrome. For this clonotype: Its antigen is currently unknown.

Study-level points and caveats: The study identified around sixteen and five Susac-specific public clones in total CD8+ and CD8+ TEMRA repertoires.

The RNA, roughly 0.45 to 1 ug, was put through reverse transcription using random hexamers. TCRdb redid the calling of the immunoSEQ multiplex PCR reads with MiXCR, one entry per CDR3 protein. The sample carries 75,000 to 95,000 distinct CDR3 sequences, around 93% recorded once. This TCR came from a human donor with Susac syndrome. The specimen sequenced was CD8+ T cells from PBMCs.

CDR3 DNA: TGTGCCAGCAGCCAAGAAGCGTTGATCACCGGGGAGCTGTTTTTT. Translation: CASSQEALITGELFF. This chain uses TRBV3-1 with TRBJ2-2; D is unresolved. This CDR3 is built from 15 residues. Germline CDR1 and CDR2: LGHDT and YNNKEL (reference sequence). With 0 bases removed from V and 4 bases from J, the gap between germline ends came to 9 bases.